The present entry profiles one T cell receptor beta chain with its context. No antigen is known for it. Central memory, naive, regulatory and stem cell-like memory CD4+ cells were sorted by CD45RO/CCR7/CD25/CD127/CD95/CD27. Sequenced material consisted of expressed TCRB transcripts (all of the isolated RNA was reverse transcribed). Some 4 million reads on average were seen across naive, central memory and regulatory T cell samples. Using immunoSEQ multiplex PCR, the repertoire was profiled, and TCRdb retains in-frame clones only, with some absent. The sample consists of over 150,000 clones, 10% of them appearing once. This sample is drawn from a study of beta chain features in type 1 diabetes. Study-wide results and limits: Among all four CD4+ subsets, Type 1 diabetes patients had TCRB CDR3s that were moderately but significantly shorter.

V lost 7 bases and J lost 4, with 19 bases in between. Per germline, CDR1 SGHTA and CDR2 FQGNSA. There are 15 residues in the CDR3. The chain uses TRBV7-2 and TRBJ1-2; unclear D gene. This clonotype was sampled from a man aged 25 to 45 with type 1 diabetes. Material: central memory CD4+ T cells from blood. Here the CDR3 DNA reads TGTGCCAGCATCATTAACGCTGCCGCGGGCTATGGCTACACCTTC. Protein product: CASIINAAAGYGYTF. The whole variable domain, remainder taken from reference TRBV7-2 and TRBJ1-2, is GAGVSQSPSNKVTEKGKDVELRCDPISGHTALYWYRQSLGQGLEFLIYFQGNSAPDKSGLPSDRFSAERTGGSVSTLTIQRTQQEDSAVYLCASIINAAAGYGYTFGSGTRLTVV.